The 21 T cell receptor beta chains below come from one sample, sequenced in a study of cytomegalovirus exposure and HLA in healthy donors. PCR primers comprised 60 Vbeta and 13 Jbeta primers. Some clones are missing from TCRdb's copy, which holds only in-frame ones; the method was immunoSEQ multiplex PCR. The table has fewer than 250,000 clones, 81% seen once. What was sequenced was PBMCs. The receptors shown here come from a man aged 40-49 years in good health and CMV-seropositive.

The gene calls are TRBV14 and TRBJ2-7, with 7 bases identical to TRBD1. Losses at the gene ends were 4 bases for V and 1 base for J; bases not matched to a gene: 7. Germline-derived CDR1 and CDR2 are SGHDN and FVKESK. The CDR3 loop spans 15 amino acids. The CDR3 DNA is TGTGCCAGCAGCCCGATCGGGACAGTTTCCTACGAGCAGTACTTC. It encodes CASSPIGTVSYEQYF.

The J gene is TRBJ1-2, the V gene TRBV10-3; no clear D gene. Germline CDR1 and CDR2: ENHRY and SYGVKD. Trimming took off 2 bases at V and 8 bases at J, with 15 bases between the two ends. The CDR3 is made up of 14 amino acids. The CDR3 region has the DNA TGTGCCATCAGTGAGACGGGAACAGTTGGCGGCTACACCTTC. Protein sequence: CAISETGTVGGYTF.

V is TRBV9 and J is TRBJ2-3; D is uncertain. Between the trimmed V and J ends, which lost 0 bases and 4 bases, there was a span of 6 bases. This CDR3 region has 13 residues. Germline CDR1 SGDLS, CDR2 YYNGEE. The chain's CDR3 is CASSVAVSDTQYF. CDR3 sequence (DNA): TGTGCCAGCAGCGTAGCGGTATCAGATACGCAGTATTTT.

The chain employs TRBV23-1 and TRBJ2-7, with D unresolved. TRBV23-1 is an ORF, with its function uncertain. Trimming cost V 0 bases and J 2 bases, with 17 bases left between them. The length of the CDR3 is 17 residues. For the CDR3, the DNA is TGCGCCAGCAGTCAATCACGAGTCGCAACCACCGCCTACGAGCAGTACTTC. Protein product: CASSQSRVATTAYEQYF.

V and J are TRBV11-2 and TRBJ2-2; a weak D match, TRBD1 (5 bases). Per the germline V gene, CDR1 is SGHAT and CDR2 is FQNNGV. The CDR3 spans 17 residues. V was trimmed by 0 bases and J by 3 bases, leaving 14 bases between them. The chain's CDR3 is CASSLDLVQADTGELFF. In nucleotides, the CDR3 is TGTGCCAGCAGCTTAGATTTAGTACAGGCCGACACCGGGGAGCTGTTTTTT. Full variable domain (remainder filled in from reference TRBV11-2 and TRBJ2-2): EAGVAQSPRYKIIEKRQSVAFWCNPISGHATLYWYQQILGQGPKLLIQFQNNGVVDDSQLPKDRFSAERLKGVDSTLKIQPAKLEDSAVYLCASSLDLVQADTGELFFGEGSRLTVL.

This clone was seen a single time. The chain has TRBV5-5 and TRBJ1-2; maybe TRBD1 (5 bases). V lost 2 bases and J lost 2, with 7 bases in between. The CDR3 spans 13 residues. Germline V gene lookup returns CDR1 SGHKS and CDR2 YYEKEE (reference sequence). This CDR3 is CASSFGGNYGYTF. For the CDR3, the DNA is TGTGCCAGCAGCTTCGGGGGAAACTATGGCTACACCTTC.

The rearrangement joins TRBV5-8 to TRBJ1-2, with 7 bases aligning to TRBD1. V gave up 4 bases and J gave up 4 bases; unmatched junction bases: 4. Germline V gene sequence: CDR1 SGHTS, CDR2 YDEGEE. The CDR3 consists of 13 residues. The CDR3 DNA is TGTGCCAGCAGCCGGGACAGATCCTATGGCTACACCTTC. Translating it yields CASSRDRSYGYTF.

The V and J genes are TRBV11-3 and TRBJ2-5, with 9 bases lining up with TRBD1. The CDR3 is 15 amino acids. V was clipped by 5 bases and J by 3 bases; unmatched bases: 7. Germline loops: CDR1 SGHNT, CDR2 YENEEA. CDR3 nucleotide sequence: TGTGCCAGCAGCCCCGGGACAGGGAGCAAAGAGACCCAGTACTTC. This encodes CASSPGTGSKETQYF.

The V call is TRBV28, the J call TRBJ1-5; D gene unclear. V was clipped by 7 bases and J by 3 bases, with 13 bases between them. This CDR3 is 14 amino acids long. Germline V gives CDR1 MDHEN, CDR2 SYDVKM. Here the CDR3 reads CASTLGGHNQPQHF. The CDR3 DNA sequence: TGTGCCAGCACCCTGGGAGGGCACAATCAGCCCCAGCATTTT.

For this clone: Mismatch with germline at one junction end may stem from a read error. The V gene is TRBV6-5, the J gene TRBJ2-7; 11 bases fit TRBD2. Germline values: CDR1 MNHEY, CDR2 SVGAGI. The CDR3 is 15 amino acids. The CDR3 loop reads CASSVTSGSSHEQYF. CDR3 DNA sequence: TGTGCCAGCAGTGTAACTAGCGGGAGCTCCCACGAGCAGTACTTC.

The chain carries TRBV29-1 and TRBJ2-7, with a tentative D call TRBD1 (6 bases). The CDR3 contains 12 residues. The germline V gene has CDR1 SQVTM and CDR2 ANQGSEA. Trimming left V 0 bases short and J 7 bases short, with 10 bases between. The CDR3 protein is CSVEEGAREQYF. CDR3 nucleotides: TGCAGCGTTGAAGAGGGGGCGCGGGAGCAGTACTTC.

V gene TRBV29-1 combines with J gene TRBJ1-6, with D unresolved. This CDR3 is built from 14 residues. Trimming pared 6 bases from V and 2 bases from J, leaving 11 bases between. The germline gives CDR1 SQVTM, CDR2 ANQGSEA. The CDR3 sequence is CSVRTETYNSPLHF. Written as DNA, the CDR3 is TGCAGCGTCCGCACAGAGACCTATAATTCACCCCTCCACTTT.

This clone was counted a few times. V is TRBV7-2 and J is TRBJ1-2; 9 bases line up with TRBD1. The CDR3 length is 16 residues. Germline values: CDR1 SGHTA, CDR2 FQGNSA. Trimming removed 2 bases from V and 7 bases from J; junction bases left unmatched: 11. CDR3 bases: TGTGCCAGCAGCTTAAGTATGGGGACAGGGTATCGTGGCTACACCTTC. Amino acid sequence: CASSLSMGTGYRGYTF.

The genes are TRBV6-5 and TRBJ2-2, with 7 bases lining up with TRBD2. Germline assignment: CDR1 MNHEY and CDR2 SVGAGI. Trimming removed 6 bases from V and 6 bases from J; junction bases left unmatched: 10. The CDR3 totals 15 residues. The CDR3 DNA follows: TGTGCCAGCAGCCCCGGACTAGTTGGCTCCGGGGAGCTGTTTTTT. Translating it yields CASSPGLVGSGELFF.

The rearrangement joins TRBV5-6 to TRBJ1-2, with 11 bases identical to TRBD1. The CDR3 spans 15 residues. The V gene end was trimmed by 0 bases and the J gene end by 7 bases; junction bases not matched to a gene: 5. Germline loops: CDR1 SGHDT, CDR2 YYEEEE. The CDR3 here is CASSLVGQGALGYTF. The CDR3 DNA sequence: TGTGCCAGCAGCTTGGTCGGACAGGGGGCGCTTGGCTACACCTTC.

There are a few counts of this clone. The CDR3 nucleotides are TGCGCCAGCAGCTTACAGGGACAGGGGGCCTACGAGCAGTACTTC. It encodes CASSLQGQGAYEQYF. V and J are TRBV5-1 and TRBJ2-7, with TRBD1 matching 11 bases. There are 15 residues in the CDR3. V lost 2 bases to trimming and J lost 2 bases; unmatched junction nucleotides: 3. Germline V CDR1 and CDR2: SGHRS, YFSETQ.

The chain carries TRBV7-3 and TRBJ2-2, with 14 nucleotides matching TRBD2. With V trimmed by 8 bases and J by 4 bases, 9 bases remained unmatched. CDR3 length: 17 residues. CDR1 is SGHTA, CDR2 FQGTGA, per germline. Here the CDR3 DNA reads TGTGCCAGCGCTAGAGGGACTAGCGGGAGAATCACCGGGGAGCTGTTTTTT. Translating it yields CASARGTSGRITGELFF. Together with reference TRBV7-3 and TRBJ2-2, the CDR3 gives the full variable domain: GAGVSQTPSNKVTEKGKYVELRCDPISGHTALYWYRQSLGQGPEFLIYFQGTGAADDSGLPNDRFFAVRPEGSVSTLKIQRTERGDSAVYLCASARGTSGRITGELFFGEGSRLTVL.

V gene TRBV29-1 combines with J gene TRBJ1-1; no definite D call. The CDR3 sequence is 15 residues long. Per germline, CDR1 SQVTM and CDR2 ANQGSEA. The V and J ends lost 2 bases and 2 bases respectively, with 15 bases between them. The DNA for the CDR3 is TGCAGCGTTGAAAGGGCCGGGGTCGGAAACACTGAAGCTTTCTTT. It yields the protein CSVERAGVGNTEAFF.

The chain recombines TRBV10-1 with TRBJ2-2, with TRBD1 as a possible D gene (6 bases). V dropped 0 bases and J dropped 4 bases, with 6 bases sitting between them. The CDR3 consists of 14 residues. The germline V gene has CDR1 WNHNN and CDR2 SYGVQD (reference sequence). The CDR3 DNA is TGCGCCAGCAGTGAGTCAGGGGGCACCGGGGAGCTGTTTTTT. Protein product: CASSESGGTGELFF.

This chain links TRBV5-1 with TRBJ1-2; a weak D match, TRBD1 (5 bases). Trimming removed 0 bases at V and 3 bases at J, with 9 bases between. The germline V gene encodes CDR1 SGHRS and CDR2 YFSETQ. CDR3 size: 14 residues. This CDR3 is CASSLAAGDYGYTF. The DNA for the CDR3 is TGCGCCAGCAGCTTGGCGGCGGGGGACTATGGCTACACCTTC.

The rearrangement links TRBV6-6 to TRBJ2-3; tentative D call: TRBD2 (7 bases). Germline V gene sequence: CDR1 MNHNY, CDR2 SVGAGI (reference sequence). V shed 2 bases and J shed 3 bases, with 12 bases lying between them. This CDR3 region has 15 residues. CDR3 in amino acids: CASSYKGGGTDTQYF. As DNA, the CDR3 is TGTGCCAGCAGTTACAAAGGGGGGGGAACAGATACGCAGTATTTT.